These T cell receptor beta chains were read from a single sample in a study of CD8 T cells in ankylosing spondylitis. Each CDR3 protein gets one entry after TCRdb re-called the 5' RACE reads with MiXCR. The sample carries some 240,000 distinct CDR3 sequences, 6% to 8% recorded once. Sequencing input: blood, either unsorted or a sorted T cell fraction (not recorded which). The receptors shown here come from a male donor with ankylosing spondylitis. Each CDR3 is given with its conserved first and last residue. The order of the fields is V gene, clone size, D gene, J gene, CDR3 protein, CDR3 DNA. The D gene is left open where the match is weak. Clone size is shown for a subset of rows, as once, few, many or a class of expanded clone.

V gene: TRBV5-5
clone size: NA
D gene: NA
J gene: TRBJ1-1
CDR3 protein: CASIPRGVNTEAFF
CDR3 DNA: TGTGCCAGCATCCCGAGGGGGGTTAACACTGAAGCTTTCTTT

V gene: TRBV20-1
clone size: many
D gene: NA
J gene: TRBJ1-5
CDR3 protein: CSARDASLGNQPQHF
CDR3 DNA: TGCAGTGCTAGAGATGCGAGCTTAGGCAATCAGCCCCAGCATTTT

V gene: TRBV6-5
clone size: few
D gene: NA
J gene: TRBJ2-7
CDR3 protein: CASSYGPHEQYF
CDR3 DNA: TGTGCCAGCAGTTACGGGCCCCACGAGCAGTACTTC

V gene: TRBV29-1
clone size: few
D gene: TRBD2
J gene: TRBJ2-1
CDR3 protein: CSGSSGHYNEQFF
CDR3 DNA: TGCAGCGGTTCTAGCGGTCACTACAATGAGCAGTTCTTC

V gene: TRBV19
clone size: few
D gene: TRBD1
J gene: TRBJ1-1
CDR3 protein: CASSFRTGGTEAFF
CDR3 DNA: TGTGCCAGTAGTTTCCGGACAGGGGGAACTGAAGCTTTCTTT

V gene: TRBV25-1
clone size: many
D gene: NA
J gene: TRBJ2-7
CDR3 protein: CASSASISRASQLERSYEQYF
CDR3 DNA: TGTGCCAGCAGTGCATCGATTTCCAGGGCCTCCCAATTAGAAAGATCCTACGAGCAGTACTTC

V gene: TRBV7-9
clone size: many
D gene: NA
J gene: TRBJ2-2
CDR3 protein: CASITTGELFF
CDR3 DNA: TGTGCCAGCATCACCACCGGGGAGCTGTTTTTT

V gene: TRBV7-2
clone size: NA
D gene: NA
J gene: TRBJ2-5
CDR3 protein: CASSLPTGRETQYF
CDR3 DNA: TGTGCCAGCAGCTTACCGACAGGGAGGGAGACCCAGTACTTC

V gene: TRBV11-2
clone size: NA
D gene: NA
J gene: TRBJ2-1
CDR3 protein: CASSWGTLYNEQFF
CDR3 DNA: TGTGCCAGCAGTTGGGGGACTTTGTACAATGAGCAGTTCTTC

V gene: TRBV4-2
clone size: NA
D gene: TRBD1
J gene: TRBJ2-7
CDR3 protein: CASSQEPGQSTYEQYF
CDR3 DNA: TGTGCCAGCAGCCAGGAACCGGGACAGAGTACCTACGAGCAGTACTTC

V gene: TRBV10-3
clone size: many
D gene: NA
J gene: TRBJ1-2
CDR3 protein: CAISDPTGLQTNYGYTF
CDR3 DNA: TGTGCCATCAGTGACCCGACAGGACTCCAAACTAACTATGGCTACACCTTC

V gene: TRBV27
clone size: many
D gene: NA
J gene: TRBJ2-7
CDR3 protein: CASSETKGTYLYF
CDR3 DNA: TGTGCCAGCAGCGAGACAAAGGGGACTTACTTGTACTTC

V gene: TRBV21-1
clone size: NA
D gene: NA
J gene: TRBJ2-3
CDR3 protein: CASSNGGADTQYF
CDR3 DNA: TGTGCCAGCAGCAATGGAGGGGCAGATACGCAGTATTTT

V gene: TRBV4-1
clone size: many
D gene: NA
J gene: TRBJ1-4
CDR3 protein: CASRARTNEKLFF
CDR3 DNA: TGCGCCAGCAGGGCCAGGACGAATGAAAAACTGTTTTTT

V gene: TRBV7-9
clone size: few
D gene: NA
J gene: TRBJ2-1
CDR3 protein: CASSWSSEQFF
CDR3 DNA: TGTGCCAGCAGCTGGTCCTCTGAGCAGTTCTTC

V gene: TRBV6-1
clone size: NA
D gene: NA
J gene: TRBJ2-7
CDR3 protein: CASSEGEGRLPYEQYF
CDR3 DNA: TGTGCCAGCAGTGAAGGTGAGGGCAGGCTTCCCTACGAGCAGTACTTC

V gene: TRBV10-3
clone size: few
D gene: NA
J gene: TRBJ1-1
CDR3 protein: CAIRLGVNTEAFF
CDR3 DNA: TGTGCCATCAGACTTGGAGTGAACACTGAAGCTTTCTTT

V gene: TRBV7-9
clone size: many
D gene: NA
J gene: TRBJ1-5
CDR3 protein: CASSSQGYNQPQHF
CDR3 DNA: TGTGCCAGCAGCTCACAGGGTTACAATCAGCCCCAGCATTTT

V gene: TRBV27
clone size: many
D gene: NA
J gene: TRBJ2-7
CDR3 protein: CASSLDSESEQYF
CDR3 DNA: TGTGCCAGCAGTTTAGATTCGGAATCCGAGCAGTACTTC

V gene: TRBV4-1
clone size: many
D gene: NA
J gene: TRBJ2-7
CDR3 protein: CASSQVRVAEQYF
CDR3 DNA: TGCGCCAGCAGCCAAGTAAGGGTGGCCGAGCAGTACTTC

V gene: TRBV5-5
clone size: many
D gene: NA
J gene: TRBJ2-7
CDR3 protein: CASSFGGHYEQYF
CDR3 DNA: TGTGCCAGCAGCTTCGGGGGGCACTACGAGCAGTACTTC

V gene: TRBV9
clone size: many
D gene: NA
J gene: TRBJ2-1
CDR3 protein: CASSAGTTNEQFF
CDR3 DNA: TGTGCCAGCAGCGCCGGGACGACCAATGAGCAGTTCTTC

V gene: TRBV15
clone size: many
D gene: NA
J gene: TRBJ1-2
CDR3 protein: CATSRDRGSQGMHGYTF
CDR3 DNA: TGTGCCACCAGCAGAGATCGGGGTTCCCAGGGGATGCATGGCTACACCTTC

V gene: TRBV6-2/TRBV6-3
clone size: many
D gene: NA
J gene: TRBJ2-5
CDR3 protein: CASSISRGPQETQYF
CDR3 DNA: TGTGCCAGCAGTATAAGTCGGGGCCCTCAAGAGACCCAGTACTTC

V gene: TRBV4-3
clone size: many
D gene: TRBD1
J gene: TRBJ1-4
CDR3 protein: CASSQGTGVIEKLFF
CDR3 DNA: TGCGCCAGCAGCCAAGGGACAGGGGTGATTGAAAAACTGTTTTTT

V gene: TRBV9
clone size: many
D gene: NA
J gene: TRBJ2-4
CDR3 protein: CASSLGQSQNIQYF
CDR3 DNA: TGTGCCAGCAGCTTAGGGCAATCCCAAAACATTCAGTACTTC

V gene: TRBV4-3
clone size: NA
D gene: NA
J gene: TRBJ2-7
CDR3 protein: CASSQSGRLNAFYEQYF
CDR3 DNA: TGCGCCAGCAGCCAATCGGGACGCTTGAACGCTTTCTACGAGCAGTACTTC

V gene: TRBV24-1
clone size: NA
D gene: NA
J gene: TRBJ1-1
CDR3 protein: CATSDAGQNTEAFF
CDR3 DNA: TGTGCCACCAGTGACGCGGGACAGAACACTGAAGCTTTCTTT

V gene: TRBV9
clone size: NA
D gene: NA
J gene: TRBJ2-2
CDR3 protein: CASSVGAPTGELFF
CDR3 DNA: TGTGCCAGCAGCGTAGGGGCTCCTACCGGGGAGCTGTTTTTT

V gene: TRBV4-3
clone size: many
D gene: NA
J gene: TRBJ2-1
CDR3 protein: CASSLLTGQYNEQFF
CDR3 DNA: TGCGCCAGCAGCCTACTTACTGGGCAGTACAATGAGCAGTTCTTC

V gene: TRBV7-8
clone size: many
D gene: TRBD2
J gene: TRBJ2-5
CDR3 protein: CASSLITSAQETQYF
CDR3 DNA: TGTGCCAGCAGCTTAATAACTAGCGCACAAGAGACCCAGTACTTC

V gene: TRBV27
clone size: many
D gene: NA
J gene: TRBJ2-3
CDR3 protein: CASLIADTQYF
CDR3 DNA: TGTGCCAGTCTCATCGCGGATACGCAGTATTTT

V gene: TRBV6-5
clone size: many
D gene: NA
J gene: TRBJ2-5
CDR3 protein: CASSYWGQETQYF
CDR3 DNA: TGTGCCAGCAGTTACTGGGGACAAGAGACCCAGTACTTC

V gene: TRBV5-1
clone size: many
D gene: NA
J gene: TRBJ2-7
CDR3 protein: CASTDNSYEQYF
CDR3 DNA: TGCGCCAGCACTGACAACTCCTACGAGCAGTACTTC

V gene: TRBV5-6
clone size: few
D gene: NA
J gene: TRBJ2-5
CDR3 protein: CASSLGAGLKTQYF
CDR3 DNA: TGTGCCAGCAGCTTGGGGGCAGGTTTGAAGACCCAGTACTTC

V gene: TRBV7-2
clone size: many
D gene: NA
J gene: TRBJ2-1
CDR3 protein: CASSQRSEQFF
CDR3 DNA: TGTGCCAGCAGCCAGAGATCAGAGCAGTTCTTC

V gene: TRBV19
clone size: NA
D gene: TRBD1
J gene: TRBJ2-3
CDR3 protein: CASSIGQGVLDTQYF
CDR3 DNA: TGTGCCAGTAGTATTGGCCAGGGGGTGTTAGATACGCAGTATTTT